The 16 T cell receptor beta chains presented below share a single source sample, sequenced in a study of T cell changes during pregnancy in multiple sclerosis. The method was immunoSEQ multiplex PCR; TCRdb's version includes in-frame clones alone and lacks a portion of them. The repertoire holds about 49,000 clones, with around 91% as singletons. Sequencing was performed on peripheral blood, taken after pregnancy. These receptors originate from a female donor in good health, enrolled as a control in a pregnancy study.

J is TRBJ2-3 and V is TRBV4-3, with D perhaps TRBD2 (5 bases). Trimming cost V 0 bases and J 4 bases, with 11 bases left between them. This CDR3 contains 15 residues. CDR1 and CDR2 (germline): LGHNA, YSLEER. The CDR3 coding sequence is TGCGCCAGCAGCCAAGATAGGACTGGAGCAGATACGCAGTATTTT. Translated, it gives CASSQDRTGADTQYF.

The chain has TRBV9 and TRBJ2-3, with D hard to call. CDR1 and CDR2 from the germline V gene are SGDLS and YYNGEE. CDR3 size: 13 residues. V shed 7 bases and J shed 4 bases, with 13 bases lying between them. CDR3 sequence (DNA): TGTGCCAGCGGCGAAGCGCCCGCAGATACGCAGTATTTT. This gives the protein CASGEAPADTQYF.

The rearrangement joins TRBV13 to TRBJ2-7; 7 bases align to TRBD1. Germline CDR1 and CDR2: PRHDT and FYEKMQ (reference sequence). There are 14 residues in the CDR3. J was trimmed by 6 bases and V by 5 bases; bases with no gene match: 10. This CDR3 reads CASSTRGRPGEQYF. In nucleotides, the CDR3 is TGTGCCAGCAGCACTAGGGGGCGCCCCGGCGAGCAGTACTTC.

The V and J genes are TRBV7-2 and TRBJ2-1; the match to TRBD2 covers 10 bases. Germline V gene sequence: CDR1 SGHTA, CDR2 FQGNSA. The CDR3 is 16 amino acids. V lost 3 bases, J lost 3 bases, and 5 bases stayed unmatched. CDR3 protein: CASSFASGSVYNEQFF. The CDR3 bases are TGTGCCAGCAGCTTCGCTAGCGGGAGCGTCTACAATGAGCAGTTCTTC.

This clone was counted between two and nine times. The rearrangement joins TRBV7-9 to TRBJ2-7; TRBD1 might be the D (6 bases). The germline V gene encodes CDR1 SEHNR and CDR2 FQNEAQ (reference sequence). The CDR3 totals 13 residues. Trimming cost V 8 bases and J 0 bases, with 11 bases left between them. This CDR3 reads CASRQQGSYEQYF. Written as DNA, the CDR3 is TGTGCCAGCCGTCAACAGGGCTCCTACGAGCAGTACTTC.

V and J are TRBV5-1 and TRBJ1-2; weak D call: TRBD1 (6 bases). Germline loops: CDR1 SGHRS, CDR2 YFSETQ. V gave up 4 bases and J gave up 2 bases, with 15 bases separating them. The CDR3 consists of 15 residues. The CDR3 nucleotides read TGCGCCAGCAGCCTAGAGGGGGTATGGAACTATGGCTACACCTTC. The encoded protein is CASSLEGVWNYGYTF.

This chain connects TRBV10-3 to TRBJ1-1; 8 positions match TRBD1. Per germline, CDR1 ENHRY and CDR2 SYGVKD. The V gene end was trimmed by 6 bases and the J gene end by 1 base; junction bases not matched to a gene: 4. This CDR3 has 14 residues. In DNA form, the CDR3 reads TGTGCCATCAGCCCGACAGGGGAGAACACTGAAGCTTTCTTT. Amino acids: CAISPTGENTEAFF.

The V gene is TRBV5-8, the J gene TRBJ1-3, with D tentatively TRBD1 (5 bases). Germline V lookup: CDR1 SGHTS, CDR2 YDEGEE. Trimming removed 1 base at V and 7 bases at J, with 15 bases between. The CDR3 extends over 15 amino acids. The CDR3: CASSLRLGGSNTIYF. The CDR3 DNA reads TGTGCCAGCAGCTTGCGGCTCGGGGGATCCAACACCATATATTTT.

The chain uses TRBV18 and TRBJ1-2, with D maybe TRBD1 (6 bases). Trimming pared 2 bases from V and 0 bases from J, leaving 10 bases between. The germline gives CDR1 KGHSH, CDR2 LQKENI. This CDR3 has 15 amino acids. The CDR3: CASSPDGQPNYGYTF. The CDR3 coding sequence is TGTGCCAGCTCACCAGACGGACAGCCTAACTATGGCTACACCTTC.

The DNA for the CDR3 is TGTGCCAGTAGGCTAGCAGAGACCCAGTACTTC. Its protein product is CASRLAETQYF. This chain joins TRBV19 and TRBJ2-5, with D maybe TRBD2 (5 bases). CDR3 length equals 11 residues. CDR1 and CDR2 (germline): LNHDA, SQIVND (reference sequence). Trimming left V 6 bases short and J 4 bases short, with 6 bases between.

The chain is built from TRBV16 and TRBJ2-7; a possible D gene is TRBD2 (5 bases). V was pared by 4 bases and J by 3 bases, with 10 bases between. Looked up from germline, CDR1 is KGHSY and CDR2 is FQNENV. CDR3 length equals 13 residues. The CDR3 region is CASSRTPDYEQYF. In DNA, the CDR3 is TGTGCCAGCAGCCGGACTCCAGACTACGAGCAGTACTTC.

The CDR3 coding sequence is TGTGCCAGCAGCACTCGGACAGGGGGCCTTTCCTCTGGGGCCAACGTCCTGACTTTC. Translating it yields CASSTRTGGLSSGANVLTF. The gene calls are TRBV5-4 and TRBJ2-6; 11 positions agree with TRBD1. With 4 bases clipped from V and 0 bases from J, the junction kept 9 bases outside the gene matches. Germline CDR1 is SGHNT and CDR2 is YYREEE (reference sequence). The length of the CDR3 is 19 residues.

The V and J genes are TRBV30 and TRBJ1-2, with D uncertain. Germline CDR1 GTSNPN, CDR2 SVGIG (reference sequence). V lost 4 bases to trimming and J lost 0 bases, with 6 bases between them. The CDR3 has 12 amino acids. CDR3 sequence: CAWTQTNYGYTF. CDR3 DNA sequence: TGTGCCTGGACACAGACTAACTATGGCTACACCTTC.

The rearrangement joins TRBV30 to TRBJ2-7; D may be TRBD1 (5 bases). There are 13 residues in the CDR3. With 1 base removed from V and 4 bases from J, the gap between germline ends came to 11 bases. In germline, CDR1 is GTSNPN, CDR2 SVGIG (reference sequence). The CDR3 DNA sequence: TGTGCCTGGAGTGGCTCCAGGGCATACGAGCAGTACTTC. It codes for CAWSGSRAYEQYF. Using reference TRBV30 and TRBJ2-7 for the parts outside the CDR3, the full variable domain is SQTIHQWPATLVQPVGSPLSLECTVEGTSNPNLYWYRQAAGRGLQLLFYSVGIGQISSEVPQNLSASRPQDRQFILSSKKLLLSDSGFYLCAWSGSRAYEQYFGPGTRLTVT.

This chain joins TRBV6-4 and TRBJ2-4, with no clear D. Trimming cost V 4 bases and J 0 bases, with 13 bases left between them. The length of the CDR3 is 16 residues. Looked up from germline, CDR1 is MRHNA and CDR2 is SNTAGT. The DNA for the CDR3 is TGTGCCAGCAGTGGAAGAGAACCCTTAGCCAAAAACATTCAGTACTTC. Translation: CASSGREPLAKNIQYF.

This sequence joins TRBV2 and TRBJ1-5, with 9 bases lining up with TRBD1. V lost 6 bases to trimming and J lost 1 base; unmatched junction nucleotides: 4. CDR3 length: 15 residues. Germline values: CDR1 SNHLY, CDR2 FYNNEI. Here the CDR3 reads CASRRTGESNQPQHF. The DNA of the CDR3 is TGTGCCAGCAGGCGGACAGGGGAGAGCAATCAGCCCCAGCATTTT.